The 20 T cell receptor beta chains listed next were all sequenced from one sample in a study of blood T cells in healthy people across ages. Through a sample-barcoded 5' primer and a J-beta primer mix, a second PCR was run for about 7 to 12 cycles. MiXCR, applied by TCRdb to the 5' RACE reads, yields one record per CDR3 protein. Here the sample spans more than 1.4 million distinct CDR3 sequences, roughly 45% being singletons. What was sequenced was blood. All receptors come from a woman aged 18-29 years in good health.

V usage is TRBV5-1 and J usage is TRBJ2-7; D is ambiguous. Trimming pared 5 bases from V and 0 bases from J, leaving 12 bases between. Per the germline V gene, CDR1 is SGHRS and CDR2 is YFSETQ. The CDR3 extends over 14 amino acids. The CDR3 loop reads CASRALLPSYEQYF. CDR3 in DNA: TGCGCCAGCAGGGCCTTACTCCCCTCCTACGAGCAGTACTTC.

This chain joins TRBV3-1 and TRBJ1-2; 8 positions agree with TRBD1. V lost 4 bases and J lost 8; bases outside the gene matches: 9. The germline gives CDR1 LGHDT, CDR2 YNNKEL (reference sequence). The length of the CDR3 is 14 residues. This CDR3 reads CASSPPSAGGGYTF. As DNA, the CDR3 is TGTGCCAGCAGCCCCCCCAGCGCAGGGGGCGGCTACACCTTC.

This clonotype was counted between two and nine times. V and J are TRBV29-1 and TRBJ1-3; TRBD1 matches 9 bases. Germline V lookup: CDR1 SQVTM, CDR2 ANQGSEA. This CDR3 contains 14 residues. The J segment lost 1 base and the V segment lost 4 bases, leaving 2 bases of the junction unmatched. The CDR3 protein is CSVAGQGSGNTIYF. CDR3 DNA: TGCAGCGTTGCAGGACAGGGGTCTGGAAACACCATATATTTT.

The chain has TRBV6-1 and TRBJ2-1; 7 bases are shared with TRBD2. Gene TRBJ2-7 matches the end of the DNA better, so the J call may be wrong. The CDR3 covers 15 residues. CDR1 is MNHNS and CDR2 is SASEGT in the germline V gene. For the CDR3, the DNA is TGTGCCAGCTCTGACCGGGACTACTCCTACAATGAGCAGTACTTC. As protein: CASSDRDYSYNEQYF.

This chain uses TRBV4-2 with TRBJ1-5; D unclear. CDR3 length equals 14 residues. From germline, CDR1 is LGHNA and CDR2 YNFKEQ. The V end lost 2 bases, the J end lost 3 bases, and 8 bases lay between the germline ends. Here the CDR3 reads CASSQFGINQPQHF. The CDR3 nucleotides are TGTGCCAGCAGCCAATTTGGTATCAATCAGCCCCAGCATTTT.

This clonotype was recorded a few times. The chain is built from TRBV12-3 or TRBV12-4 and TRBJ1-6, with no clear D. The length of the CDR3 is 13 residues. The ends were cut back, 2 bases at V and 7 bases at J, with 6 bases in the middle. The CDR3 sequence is CASSLLVNSPLHF. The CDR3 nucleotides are TGTGCCAGCAGTTTACTCGTAAATTCACCCCTCCACTTT.

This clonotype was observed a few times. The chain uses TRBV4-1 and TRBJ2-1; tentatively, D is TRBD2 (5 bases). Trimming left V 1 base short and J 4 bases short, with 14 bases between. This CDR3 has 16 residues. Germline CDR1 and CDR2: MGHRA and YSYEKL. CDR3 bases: TGCGCCAGCAGCCAAGGTGTGGCGGGTTCATACAATGAGCAGTTCTTC. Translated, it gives CASSQGVAGSYNEQFF.

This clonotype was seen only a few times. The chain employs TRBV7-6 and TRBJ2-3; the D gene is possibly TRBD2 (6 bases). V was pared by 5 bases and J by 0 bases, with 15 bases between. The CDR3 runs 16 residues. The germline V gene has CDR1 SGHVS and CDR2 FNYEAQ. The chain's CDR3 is CASSRSGRPSTDTQYF. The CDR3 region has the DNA TGTGCCAGCAGCCGGTCAGGGAGGCCGAGCACAGATACGCAGTATTTT.

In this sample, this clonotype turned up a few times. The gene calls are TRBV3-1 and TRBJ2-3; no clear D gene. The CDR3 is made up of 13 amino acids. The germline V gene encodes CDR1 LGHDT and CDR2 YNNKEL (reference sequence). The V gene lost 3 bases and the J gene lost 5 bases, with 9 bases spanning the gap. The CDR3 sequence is CASSHPYRDTQYF. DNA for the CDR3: TGTGCCAGCAGCCATCCTTACAGAGATACGCAGTATTTT.

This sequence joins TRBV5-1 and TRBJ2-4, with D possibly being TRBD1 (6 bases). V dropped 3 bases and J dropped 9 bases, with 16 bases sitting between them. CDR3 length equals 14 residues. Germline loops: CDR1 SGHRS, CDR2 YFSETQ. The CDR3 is CASSSDRSKGIQYF. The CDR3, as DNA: TGCGCCAGCAGCTCCGACAGGTCGAAGGGCATTCAGTACTTC.

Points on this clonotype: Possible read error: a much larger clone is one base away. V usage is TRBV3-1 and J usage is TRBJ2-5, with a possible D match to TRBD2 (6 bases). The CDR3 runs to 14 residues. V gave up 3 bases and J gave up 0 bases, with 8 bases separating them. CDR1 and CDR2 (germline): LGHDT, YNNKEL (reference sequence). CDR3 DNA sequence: TGTGCCAGCAGCCAGGGGACTCACCAAGAGACCCAGTACTTC. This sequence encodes CASSQGTHQETQYF.

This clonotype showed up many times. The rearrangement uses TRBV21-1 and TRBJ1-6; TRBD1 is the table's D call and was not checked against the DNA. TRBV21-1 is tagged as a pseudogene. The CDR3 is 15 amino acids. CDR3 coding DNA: TGTGCCAGCATTCCAAATCCCCGGGGGGATTCACCCCTCCACTTT. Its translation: CASIPNPRGDSPLHF.

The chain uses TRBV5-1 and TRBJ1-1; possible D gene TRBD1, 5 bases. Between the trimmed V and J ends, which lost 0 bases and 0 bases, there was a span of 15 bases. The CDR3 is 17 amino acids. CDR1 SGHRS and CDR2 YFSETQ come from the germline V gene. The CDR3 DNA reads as TGCGCCAGCAGCTTGGACAGGCGGTTGATCATGAACACTGAAGCTTTCTTT. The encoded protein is CASSLDRRLIMNTEAFF.

The CDR3 bases are TGCAGTGCTGGACAGGGGGAGGAGACCCAGTACTTC. Translation gives CSAGQGEETQYF. This chain links TRBV20-1 with TRBJ2-5; 10 positions match TRBD1. The CDR3 consists of 12 residues. V shed 5 bases and J 5 bases; nucleotides not matched to a gene: 2. Germline V lookup: CDR1 DFQATT, CDR2 SNEGSKA (reference sequence).

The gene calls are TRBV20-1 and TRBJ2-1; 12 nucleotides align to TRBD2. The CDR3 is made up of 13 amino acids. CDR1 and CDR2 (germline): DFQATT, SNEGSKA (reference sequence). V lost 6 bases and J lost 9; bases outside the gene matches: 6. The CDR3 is CSARLAGVVEQFF. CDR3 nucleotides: TGCAGTGCGAGACTAGCGGGAGTGGTTGAGCAGTTCTTC.

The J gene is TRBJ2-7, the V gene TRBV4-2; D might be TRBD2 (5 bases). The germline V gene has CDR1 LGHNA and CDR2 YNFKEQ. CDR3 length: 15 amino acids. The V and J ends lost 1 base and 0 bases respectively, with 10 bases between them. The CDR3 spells CASSQGESLSYEQYF. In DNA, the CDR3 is TGTGCCAGCAGCCAAGGGGAGTCCCTCTCCTACGAGCAGTACTTC.

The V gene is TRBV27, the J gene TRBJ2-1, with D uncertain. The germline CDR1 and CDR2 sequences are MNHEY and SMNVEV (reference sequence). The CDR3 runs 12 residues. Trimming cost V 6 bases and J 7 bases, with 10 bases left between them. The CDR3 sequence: CASRKTLNEQFF. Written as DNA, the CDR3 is TGTGCCAGCAGGAAGACTCTAAATGAGCAGTTCTTC.

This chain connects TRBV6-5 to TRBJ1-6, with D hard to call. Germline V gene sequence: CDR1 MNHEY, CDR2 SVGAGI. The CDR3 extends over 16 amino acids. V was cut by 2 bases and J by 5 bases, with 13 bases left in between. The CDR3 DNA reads TGTGCCAGCAGTTACGCCTTGGGAAGCAATAATTCACCCCTCCACTTT. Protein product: CASSYALGSNNSPLHF.

The CDR3 reads CASTPTDRTSYNEQFF. CDR3 nucleotide sequence: TGTGCCAGCACGCCTACGGACAGGACCTCTTACAATGAGCAGTTCTTC. The V call is TRBV7-9, the J call TRBJ2-1; TRBD1 aligns across 7 bases. Losses at the gene ends were 7 bases for V and 4 bases for J; bases not matched to a gene: 13. The CDR3 extends over 16 amino acids. The germline V gene encodes CDR1 SEHNR and CDR2 FQNEAQ (reference sequence). The full variable domain, rest sourced from reference TRBV7-9 and TRBJ2-1, is DTGVSQNPRHKITKRGQNVTFRCDPISEHNRLYWYRQTLGQGPEFLTYFQNEAQLEKSRLLSDRFSAERPKGSFSTLEIQRTEQGDSAMYLCASTPTDRTSYNEQFFGPGTRLTVL.

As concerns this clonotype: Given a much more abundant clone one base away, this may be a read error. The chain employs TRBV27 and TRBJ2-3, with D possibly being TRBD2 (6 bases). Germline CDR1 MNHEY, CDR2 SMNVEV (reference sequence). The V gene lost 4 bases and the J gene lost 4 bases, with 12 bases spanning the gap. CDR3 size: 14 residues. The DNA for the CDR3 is TGTGCCAGCAGTTCCGCCGGCGGGGCAGATACGCAGTATTTT. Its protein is CASSSAGGADTQYF.